This T cell receptor (beta chain) came from a study of cytomegalovirus exposure and HLA in healthy donors. About this clone: The antigen is undetermined.

Researchers ran the PCR with 60 Vbeta and 13 Jbeta primers. Assay used: immunoSEQ multiplex PCR; TCRdb lists only in-frame clones, some missing. The sample holds about 120,000 clones. General observations from the study: Presence/absence comparisons presumed near-even sequencing depth among donors. Available immune exposure information covered CMV serostatus only. Analysis was performed later, and it showed HLA-associated TCR beta chains to be more clonally expanded than equally common others.

Per germline, CDR1 KGHSH and CDR2 LQKENI. V lost 1 base to trimming and J lost 0 bases, with 10 bases between them. CDR3 length: 16 amino acids. The sample taken for sequencing was PBMCs. This TCR was recovered from a man aged 18-30 years in good health and CMV-seronegative. The rearrangement links TRBV18 to TRBJ2-1; no firm D call. The CDR3 nucleotides are TGTGCCAGCTCACCACGAAATAGGAGCTCCTACAATGAGCAGTTCTTC. Encoded protein: CASSPRNRSSYNEQFF.